The 8 T cell receptor beta chains listed next were all sequenced from one sample in a study of shared clonotypes between healthy human individuals. Sequencing used immunoSEQ multiplex PCR; TCRdb keeps in-frame clones, though not all of them. Here the sample spans roughly 2.2 million clones, 85% to 95% being singletons. The specimen sequenced was naive CD4+ T cells from PBMCs. As to subset: CD45RA+ positively selected. The source of these receptors is a man between 18 and 29 years old in good health. Some clones in this sample may be carry-over from other donors' samples.

Comment on this clone: Other DNA sequences in the sample encode the same CDR3. The chain is built from TRBV6-7 and TRBJ1-1; no clear D gene. TRBV6-7 is identified as an open reading frame with a role that is uncertain. Trimming took off 3 bases at V and 1 base at J, with 18 bases between the two ends. The CDR3 extends over 17 amino acids. The DNA for the CDR3 is TGTGCCAGCAGTTATGGGCCCCCAGCCCCTTGGAACACTGAAGCTTTCTTT. This sequence encodes CASSYGPPAPWNTEAFF.

This rearrangement joins TRBV28 to TRBJ1-5, with 9 nucleotides matching TRBD1. V lost 4 bases, J lost 7 bases, and 11 bases stayed unmatched. CDR3 length: 16 residues. Germline values: CDR1 MDHEN, CDR2 SYDVKM. DNA of the CDR3: TGTGCCAGCAGTTCGACAACCGGGACAGGGTTCCAGCCCCAGCATTTT. This sequence encodes CASSSTTGTGFQPQHF.

The gene calls are TRBV7-2 and TRBJ1-5, with TRBD1 as a possible D gene (5 bases). This CDR3 region has 14 residues. Trimming removed 4 bases from V and 3 bases from J, with 10 bases in between. Germline CDR1 is SGHTA and CDR2 is FQGNSA. The CDR3 loop reads CASSSRDLNQPQHF. For the CDR3, the DNA is TGTGCCAGCAGCTCCCGGGACCTCAATCAGCCCCAGCATTTT. Looking up the rest from reference TRBV7-2 and TRBJ1-5 gives the full variable domain: GAGVSQSPSNKVTEKGKDVELRCDPISGHTALYWYRQSLGQGLEFLIYFQGNSAPDKSGLPSDRFSAERTGGSVSTLTIQRTQQEDSAVYLCASSSRDLNQPQHFGDGTRLSIL.

This clone was observed once. The same CDR3 arises from other DNA sequences in this sample as well. V gene TRBV28 combines with J gene TRBJ2-2, with D uncertain. The germline CDR1 and CDR2 sequences are MDHEN and SYDVKM. The V end was cut by 2 bases, the J end by 1 base, with 8 bases between. There are 15 residues in the CDR3. The CDR3 region has the DNA TGTGCCAGCAGTTTACGACGACAGAACACCGGGGAGCTGTTTTTT. It specifies CASSLRRQNTGELFF. The variable domain in full, completed from reference TRBV28 and TRBJ2-2, reads DVKVTQSSRYLVKRTGEKVFLECVQDMDHENMFWYRQDPGLGLRLIYFSYDVKMKEKGDIPEGYSVSREKKERFSLILESASTNQTSMYLCASSLRRQNTGELFFGEGSRLTVL.

In DNA, the CDR3 is TGTGCCAGCAGCGTAGTGGCTAGCGGGGTCACAGATACGCAGTATTTT. It is translated as CASSVVASGVTDTQYF. J is TRBJ2-3 and V is TRBV9; TRBD2 agrees at 9 bases. The CDR3 is 16 amino acids. V lost 0 bases and J lost 2; bases outside the gene matches: 4. Germline CDR1 is SGDLS and CDR2 is YYNGEE.

A note on this clone: The same CDR3 is also encoded by other DNA sequences in this sample. The CDR3 here is CASSLVANYGYTF. For the CDR3, the DNA is TGTGCCAGCAGCTTAGTAGCTAACTATGGCTACACCTTC. The gene calls are TRBV11-2 and TRBJ1-2; D is unresolved. The V end lost 1 base, the J end lost 0 bases, and 3 bases lay between the germline ends. The CDR3 extends over 13 amino acids. CDR1 and CDR2 from the germline V gene are SGHAT and FQNNGV.

The chain uses TRBV7-2 and TRBJ2-1; 12 positions match TRBD2. Germline lookup yields CDR1 SGHTA and CDR2 FQGNSA. CDR3 length: 17 amino acids. J gave up 6 bases and V 3 bases, and 9 bases lay outside the gene matches. CDR3 DNA sequence: TGTGCCAGCAGCTTCGGGACTAGCGGGCCCGGCCTCAATGAGCAGTTCTTC. Protein sequence: CASSFGTSGPGLNEQFF.

A note on this clone: Other DNA variants within this sample encode the same CDR3. The V and J genes are TRBV28 and TRBJ1-3, with TRBD1 as a possible D gene (6 bases). The CDR3 totals 15 residues. Per the germline V gene, CDR1 is MDHEN and CDR2 is SYDVKM. Between the trimmed V and J ends, which lost 2 bases and 2 bases, there was a span of 10 bases. The CDR3 DNA reads as TGTGCCAGCAGTTTAGGGCAGGGGACTGGAAACACCATATATTTT. It translates to CASSLGQGTGNTIYF.